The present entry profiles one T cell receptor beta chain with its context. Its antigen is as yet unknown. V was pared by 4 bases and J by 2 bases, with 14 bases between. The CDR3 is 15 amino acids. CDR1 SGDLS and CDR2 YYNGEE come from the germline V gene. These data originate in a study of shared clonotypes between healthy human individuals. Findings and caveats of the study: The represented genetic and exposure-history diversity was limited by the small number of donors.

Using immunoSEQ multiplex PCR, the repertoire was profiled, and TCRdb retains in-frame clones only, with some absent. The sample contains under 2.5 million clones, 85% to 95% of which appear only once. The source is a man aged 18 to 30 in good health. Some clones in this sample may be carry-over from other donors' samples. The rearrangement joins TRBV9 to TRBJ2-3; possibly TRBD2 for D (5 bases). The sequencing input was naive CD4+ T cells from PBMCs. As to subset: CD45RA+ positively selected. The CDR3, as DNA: TGTGCCAGCAGCCCCATAGGAGCGGCCACAGATACGCAGTATTTT. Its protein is CASSPIGAATDTQYF.